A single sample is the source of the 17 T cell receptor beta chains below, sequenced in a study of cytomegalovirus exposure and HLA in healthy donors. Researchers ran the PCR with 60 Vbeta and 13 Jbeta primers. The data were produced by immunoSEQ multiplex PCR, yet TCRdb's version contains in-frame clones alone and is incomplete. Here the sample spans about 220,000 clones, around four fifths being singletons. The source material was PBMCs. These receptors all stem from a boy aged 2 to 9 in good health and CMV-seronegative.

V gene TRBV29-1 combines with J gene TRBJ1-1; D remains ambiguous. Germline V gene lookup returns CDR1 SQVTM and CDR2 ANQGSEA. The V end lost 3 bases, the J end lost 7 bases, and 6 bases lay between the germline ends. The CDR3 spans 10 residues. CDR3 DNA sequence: TGCAGCGTTGAGGCAGGTGAAGCTTTCTTT. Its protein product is CSVEAGEAFF. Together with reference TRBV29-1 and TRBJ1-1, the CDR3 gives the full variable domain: SAVISQKPSRDICQRGTSLTIQCQVDSQVTMMFWYRQQPGQSLTLIATANQGSEATYESGFVIDKFPISRPNLTFSTLTVSNMSPEDSSIYLCSVEAGEAFFGQGTRLTVV.

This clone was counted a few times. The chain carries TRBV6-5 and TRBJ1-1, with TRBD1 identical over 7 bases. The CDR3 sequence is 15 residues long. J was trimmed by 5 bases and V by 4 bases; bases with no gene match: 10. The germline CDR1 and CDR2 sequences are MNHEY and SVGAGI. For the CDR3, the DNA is TGTGCCAGCAGTTCCGCCCTGGAGGGGGCTACTGAAGCTTTCTTT. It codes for CASSSALEGATEAFF.

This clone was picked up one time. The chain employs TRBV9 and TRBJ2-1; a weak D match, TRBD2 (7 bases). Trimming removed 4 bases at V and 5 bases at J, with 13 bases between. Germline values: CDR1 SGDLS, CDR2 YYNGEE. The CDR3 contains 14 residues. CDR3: CASSRGGTHNEQFF. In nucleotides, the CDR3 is TGTGCCAGCAGCAGGGGGGGGACTCACAATGAGCAGTTCTTC.

In nucleotides, the CDR3 is TGTGCCACCGTAGGGACTTACACTGAAGCTTTCTTT. Its translation is CATVGTYTEAFF. The chain employs TRBV27 and TRBJ1-1, with D maybe TRBD1 (5 bases). CDR1 and CDR2 from the germline V gene are MNHEY and SMNVEV (reference sequence). V was clipped by 10 bases and J by 3 bases, with 12 bases between them. The CDR3 contains 12 residues.

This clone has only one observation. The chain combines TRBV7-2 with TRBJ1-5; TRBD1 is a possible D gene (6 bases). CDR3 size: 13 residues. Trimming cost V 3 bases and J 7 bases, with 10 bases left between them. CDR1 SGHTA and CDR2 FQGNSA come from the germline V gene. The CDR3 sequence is CASSFSDRQPQHF. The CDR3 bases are TGTGCCAGCAGCTTTTCCGACAGGCAGCCCCAGCATTTT.

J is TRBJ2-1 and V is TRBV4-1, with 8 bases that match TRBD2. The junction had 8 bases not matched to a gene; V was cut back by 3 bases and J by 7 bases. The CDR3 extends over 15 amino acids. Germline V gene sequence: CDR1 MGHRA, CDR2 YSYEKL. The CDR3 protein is CASSQPGLVSNEQFF. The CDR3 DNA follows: TGCGCCAGCAGCCAGCCGGGACTAGTTTCAAATGAGCAGTTCTTC.

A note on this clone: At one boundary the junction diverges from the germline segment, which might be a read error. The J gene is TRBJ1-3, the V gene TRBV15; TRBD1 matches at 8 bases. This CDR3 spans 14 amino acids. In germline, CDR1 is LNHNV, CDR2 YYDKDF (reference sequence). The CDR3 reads CATSQDRAGNTIYF. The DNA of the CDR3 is TGTGCCACCAGCCAGGACAGGGCTGGGAACACCATATATTTT.

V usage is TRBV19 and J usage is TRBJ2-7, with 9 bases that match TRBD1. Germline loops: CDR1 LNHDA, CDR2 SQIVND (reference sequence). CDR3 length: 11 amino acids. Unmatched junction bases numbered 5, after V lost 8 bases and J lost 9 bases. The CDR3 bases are TGTGCCAGTCGACAGGGGGGTATGCAGTACTTC. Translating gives CASRQGGMQYF.

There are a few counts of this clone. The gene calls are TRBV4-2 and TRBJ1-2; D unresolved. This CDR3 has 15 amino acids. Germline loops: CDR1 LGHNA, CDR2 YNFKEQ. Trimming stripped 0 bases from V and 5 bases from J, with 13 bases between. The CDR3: CASSQDFDNWYGYTF. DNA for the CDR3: TGTGCCAGCAGCCAAGATTTTGACAACTGGTATGGCTACACCTTC.

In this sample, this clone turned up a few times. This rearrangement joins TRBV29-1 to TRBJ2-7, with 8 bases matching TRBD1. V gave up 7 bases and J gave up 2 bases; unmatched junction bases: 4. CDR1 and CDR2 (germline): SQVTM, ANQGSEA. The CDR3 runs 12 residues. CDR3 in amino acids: CSAVGQAYEQYF. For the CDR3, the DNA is TGCAGCGCCGTGGGACAGGCCTACGAGCAGTACTTC.

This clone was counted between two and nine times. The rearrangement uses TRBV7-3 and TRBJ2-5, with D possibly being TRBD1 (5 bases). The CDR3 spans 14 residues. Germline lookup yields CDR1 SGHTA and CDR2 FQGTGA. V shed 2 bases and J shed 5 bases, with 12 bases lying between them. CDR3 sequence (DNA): TGTGCCAGCAGCTTATACCCAGGGTTTGAGACCCAGTACTTC. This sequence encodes CASSLYPGFETQYF.

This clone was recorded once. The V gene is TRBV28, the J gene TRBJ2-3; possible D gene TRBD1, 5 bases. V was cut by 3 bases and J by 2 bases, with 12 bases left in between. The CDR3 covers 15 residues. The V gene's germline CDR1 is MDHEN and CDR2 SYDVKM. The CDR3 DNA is TGTGCCAGCAGTTTCCGGGTGGGGCCCACAGATACGCAGTATTTT. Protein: CASSFRVGPTDTQYF.

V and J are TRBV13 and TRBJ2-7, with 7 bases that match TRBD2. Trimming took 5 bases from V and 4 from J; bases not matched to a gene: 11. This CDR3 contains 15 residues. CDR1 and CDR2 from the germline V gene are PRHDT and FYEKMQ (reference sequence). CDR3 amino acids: CASSHGTKLEYEQYF. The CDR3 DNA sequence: TGTGCCAGCAGCCACGGGACTAAACTTGAGTACGAGCAGTACTTC.

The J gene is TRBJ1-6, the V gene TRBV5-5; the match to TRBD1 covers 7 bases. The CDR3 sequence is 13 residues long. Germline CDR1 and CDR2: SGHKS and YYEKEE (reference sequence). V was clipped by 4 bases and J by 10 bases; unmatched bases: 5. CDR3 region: CASSVGTDSPLHF. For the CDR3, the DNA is TGTGCCAGCAGCGTCGGGACAGACTCACCCCTCCACTTT.

CDR3 sequence reads: CASSQSSGGAWNIQYF. The CDR3 DNA sequence: TGTGCCAGCAGCCAATCTAGCGGGGGGGCCTGGAACATTCAGTACTTC. The V and J genes are TRBV4-2 and TRBJ2-4; TRBD2 matches 12 bases. The germline gives CDR1 LGHNA, CDR2 YNFKEQ. The CDR3 sequence is 16 residues long. Trimming cost V 2 bases and J 7 bases; bases outside gene matches: 6.

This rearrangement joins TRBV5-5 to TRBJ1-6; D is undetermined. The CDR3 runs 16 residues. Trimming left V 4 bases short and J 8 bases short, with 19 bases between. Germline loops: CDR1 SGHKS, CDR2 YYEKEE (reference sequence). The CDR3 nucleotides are TGTGCCAGCAGCGCGAGGACTGCCGGTTTGCATTCACCCCTCCACTTT. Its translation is CASSARTAGLHSPLHF.

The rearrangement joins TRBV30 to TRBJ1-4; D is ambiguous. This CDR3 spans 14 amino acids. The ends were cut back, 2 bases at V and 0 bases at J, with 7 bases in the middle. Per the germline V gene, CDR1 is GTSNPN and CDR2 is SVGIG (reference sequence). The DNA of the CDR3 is TGTGCCTGGAGTCTGGACTCAACTAATGAAAAACTGTTTTTT. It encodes CAWSLDSTNEKLFF.